This T cell receptor beta chain was found in a study of blood T cell repertoires in COVID-19 (dated by TCRdb to the early 2020s). Regarding the research as a whole: Collaborator samples came from the United States, Italy and Spain and covered acute and convalescent phases of COVID-19. Nearly every sample came with metadata listing a de-identified subject ID, COVID-19 status, age in years and sex. Samples were obtained from the ongoing ImmuneRACE study (first 160 participants) and from 1,200 or so subjects provided by 6 global collaborators. The material from the prospective study consisted of cDNA or gDNA derived from T cells, B-cell-depleted T cells, or PBMCs. Where available, HLA class I and class II types were obtained from metadata supplied by the sample provider rather than from assay-based typing. The dataset comprised deeply sampled blood TCRbeta repertoires from subjects exposed to, actively infected with, or recovered from COVID-19. The repertoires were released in a freely available public database intended as a resource for research on the immune response to SARS-CoV-2. Points the paper makes about the study in general: The amount of clinical and demographic metadata varied by source and participant and was provided uncurated.

TCRbeta CDR3 regions were amplified from genomic DNA using the immunoSEQ Assay, a bias-controlled multiplex PCR. Concerning the study's data processing: The number of nucleated cells in each sample was estimated from the amplification of reference gene primers within the assay. To quantify the absolute abundance of each unique TCRbeta CDR3 rearrangement, sequence reads were collapsed and filtered. Productive Simpson clonality was computed per sample as the square root of Simpson's diversity index over productive rearrangements. TCRdb carries this immuneACCESS record with in-frame sequences only. Its versions omit some clonotypes, under half of them owing to an unresolved V gene in the studies checked, with the rest unexplained. D and trimming come from the DNA, and the V and J calls and clone size come from that table. In all, the sample holds about 320,000 clones, and just under 90% of those were seen once. The ten largest clones take up over 8.5% of the sample.

Of note for this clone: The antigen this receptor binds is unknown. Base qualities are not provided; no much larger clone lies one nucleotide away.

The germline V gene encodes CDR1 SQVTM and CDR2 ANQGSEA. The CDR3 runs 16 residues from the cysteine to the phenylalanine. Just the 48-base CDR3 DNA is kept, in frame starting at base 1. Trimming leaves V shorter by 6 bases and J shorter by 4 bases, with the junction holding 15 bases beyond the gene matches. One collaborating source in Seattle enrolled patients while the patients were actively infected and followed the patients over time throughout the course of disease. The collaborating institutions used their own protocols to collect whole blood in K2EDTA tubes. For TCRbeta analysis, collaborator samples were shipped as frozen whole blood, as isolated PBMCs, or as DNA extracted from either sample type.

The TCR sequence derives from a woman under 40 with COVID-19, enrolled during active disease. Sequencing was carried out using peripheral blood. The sequence joins TRBV29-1 to TRBJ1-2; 9 of the junction bases match TRBD1. At the DNA level, the sequence is TGCAGCGTCCCCCCTCGGGTGGGACAGGGAAGCTATGGCTACACCTTC. This codes for CSVPPRVGQGSYGYTF.